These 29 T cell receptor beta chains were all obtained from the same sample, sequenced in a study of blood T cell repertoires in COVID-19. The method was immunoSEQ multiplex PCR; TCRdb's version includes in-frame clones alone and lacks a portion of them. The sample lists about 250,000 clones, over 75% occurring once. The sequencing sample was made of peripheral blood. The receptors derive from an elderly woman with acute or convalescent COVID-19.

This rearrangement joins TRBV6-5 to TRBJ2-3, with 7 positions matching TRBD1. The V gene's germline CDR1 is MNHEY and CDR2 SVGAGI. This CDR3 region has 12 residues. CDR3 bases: TGTGTTATAGGGGGCCCCACAGATACGCAGTATTTT. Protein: CVIGGPTDTQYF.

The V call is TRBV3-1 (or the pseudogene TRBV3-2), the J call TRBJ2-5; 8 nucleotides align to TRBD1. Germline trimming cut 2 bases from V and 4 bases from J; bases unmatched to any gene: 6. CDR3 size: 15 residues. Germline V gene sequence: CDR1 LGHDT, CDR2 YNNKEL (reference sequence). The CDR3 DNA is TGTGCCAGCAGCCAACCATCCGGGACAGGAGAGACCCAGTACTTC. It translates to CASSQPSGTGETQYF.

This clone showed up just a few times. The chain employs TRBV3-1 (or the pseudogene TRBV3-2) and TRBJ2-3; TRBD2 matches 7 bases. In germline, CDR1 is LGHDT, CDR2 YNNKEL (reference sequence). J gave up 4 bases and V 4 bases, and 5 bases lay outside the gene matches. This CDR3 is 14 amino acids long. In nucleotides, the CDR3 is TGTGCCAGCAGCCTTAGGACTAGTCCAGATACGCAGTATTTT. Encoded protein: CASSLRTSPDTQYF.

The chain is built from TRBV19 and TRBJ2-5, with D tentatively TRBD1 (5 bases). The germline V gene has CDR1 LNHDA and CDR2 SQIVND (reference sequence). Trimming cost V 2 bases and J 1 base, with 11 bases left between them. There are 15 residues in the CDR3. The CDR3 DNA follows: TGTGCCAGTAGTATAAGATTGGGGCCCCAAGAGACCCAGTACTTC. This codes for CASSIRLGPQETQYF.

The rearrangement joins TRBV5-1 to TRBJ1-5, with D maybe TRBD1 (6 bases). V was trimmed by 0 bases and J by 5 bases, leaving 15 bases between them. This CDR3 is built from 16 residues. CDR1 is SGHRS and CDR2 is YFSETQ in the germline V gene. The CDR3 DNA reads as TGCGCCAGCAGCTTGGAGGGGACACAGGGTGATCAGCCCCAGCATTTT. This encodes CASSLEGTQGDQPQHF.

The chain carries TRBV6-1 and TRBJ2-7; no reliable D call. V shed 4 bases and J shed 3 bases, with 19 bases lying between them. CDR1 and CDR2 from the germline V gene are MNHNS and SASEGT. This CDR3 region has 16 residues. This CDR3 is CASSAPIPFVVYEQYF. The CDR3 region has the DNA TGTGCCAGCAGTGCTCCAATCCCCTTTGTAGTCTACGAGCAGTACTTC.

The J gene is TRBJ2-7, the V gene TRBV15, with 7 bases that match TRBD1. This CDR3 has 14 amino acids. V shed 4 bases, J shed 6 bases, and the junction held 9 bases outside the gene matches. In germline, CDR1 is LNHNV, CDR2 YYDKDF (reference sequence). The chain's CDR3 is CATSMADRVSEQYF. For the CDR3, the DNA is TGTGCCACCAGCATGGCAGACAGGGTGAGCGAGCAGTACTTC.

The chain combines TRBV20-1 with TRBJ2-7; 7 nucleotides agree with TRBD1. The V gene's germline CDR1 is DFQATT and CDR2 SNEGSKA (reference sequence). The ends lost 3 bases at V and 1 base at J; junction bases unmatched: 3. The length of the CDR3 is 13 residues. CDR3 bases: TGCAGTGCTAGTCCGGGACAGTCCTACGAGCAGTACTTC. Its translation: CSASPGQSYEQYF.

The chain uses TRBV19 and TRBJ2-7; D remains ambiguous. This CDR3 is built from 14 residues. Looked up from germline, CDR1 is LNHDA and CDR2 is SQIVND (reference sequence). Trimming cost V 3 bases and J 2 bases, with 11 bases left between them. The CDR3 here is CASSIEVHTYEQYF. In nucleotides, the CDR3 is TGTGCCAGTAGTATTGAGGTACATACCTACGAGCAGTACTTC.

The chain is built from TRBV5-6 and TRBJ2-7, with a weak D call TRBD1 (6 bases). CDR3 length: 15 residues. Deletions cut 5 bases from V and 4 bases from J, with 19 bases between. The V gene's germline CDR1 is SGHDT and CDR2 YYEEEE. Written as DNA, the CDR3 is TGTGCCAGCAGTGCAACCGACAGGTTAGCTTACGAGCAGTACTTC. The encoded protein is CASSATDRLAYEQYF.

The CDR3, as DNA: TGTGCCAGCAGCTTGGGACTAGCGGGAGTTGGGCAAGAGACCCAGTACTTC. Protein product: CASSLGLAGVGQETQYF. V usage is TRBV5-8 and J usage is TRBJ2-5, with 12 bases matching TRBD2. Germline-derived CDR1 and CDR2 are SGHTS and YDEGEE. Trimming at V came to 0 bases and at J to 2 bases, leaving 5 bases not matched to a gene. This CDR3 spans 17 amino acids. Based on the CDR3 plus reference TRBV5-8 and TRBJ2-5, the full variable domain is EAGVTQSPTHLIKTRGQQATLRCSPISGHTSVYWYQQALGLGLQFLLWYDEGEERNRGNFPPRFSGRQFPNYSSELNVNALELEDSALYLCASSLGLAGVGQETQYFGPGTRLLVL.

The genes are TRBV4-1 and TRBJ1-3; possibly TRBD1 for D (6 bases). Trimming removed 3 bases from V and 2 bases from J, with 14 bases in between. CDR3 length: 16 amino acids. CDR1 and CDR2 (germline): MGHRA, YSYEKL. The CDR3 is CASSHPTGSPGNTIYF. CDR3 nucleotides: TGCGCCAGCAGCCACCCTACAGGGTCCCCTGGAAACACCATATATTTT.

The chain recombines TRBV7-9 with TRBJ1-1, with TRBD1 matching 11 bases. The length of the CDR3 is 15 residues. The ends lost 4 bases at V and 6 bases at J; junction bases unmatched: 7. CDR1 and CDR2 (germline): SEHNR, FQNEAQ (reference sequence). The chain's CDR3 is CASSSGQGAIAEAFF. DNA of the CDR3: TGTGCCAGCAGCTCAGGACAGGGGGCGATTGCTGAAGCTTTCTTT.

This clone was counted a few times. CDR3 bases: TGTGCCAGCAGCTTCCGACAGGGGGCTGGCTACACCTTC. As protein: CASSFRQGAGYTF. J is TRBJ1-2 and V is TRBV7-9, with 10 bases fitting TRBD1. The J segment lost 7 bases and the V segment lost 3 bases, leaving 2 bases of the junction unmatched. Germline lookup yields CDR1 SEHNR and CDR2 FQNEAQ (reference sequence). The CDR3 sequence is 13 residues long.

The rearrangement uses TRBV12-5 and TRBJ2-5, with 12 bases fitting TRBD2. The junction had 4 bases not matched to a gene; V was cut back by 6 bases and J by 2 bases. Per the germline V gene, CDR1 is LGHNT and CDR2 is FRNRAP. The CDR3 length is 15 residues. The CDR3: CASGYGTSGQETQYF. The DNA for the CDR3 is TGTGCTAGTGGATACGGGACTAGCGGGCAAGAGACCCAGTACTTC. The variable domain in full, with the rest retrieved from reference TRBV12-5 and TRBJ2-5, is DARVTQTPRHKVTEMGQEVTMRCQPILGHNTVFWYRQTMMQGLELLAYFRNRAPLDDSGMPKDRFSAEMPDATLATLKIQPSEPRDSAVYFCASGYGTSGQETQYFGPGTRLLVL.

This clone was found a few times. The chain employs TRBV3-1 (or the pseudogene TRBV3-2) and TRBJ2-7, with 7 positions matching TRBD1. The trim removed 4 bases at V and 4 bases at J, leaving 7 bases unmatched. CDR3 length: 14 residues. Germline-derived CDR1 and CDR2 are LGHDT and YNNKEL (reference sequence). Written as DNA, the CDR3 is TGTGCCAGCAGCCGCTCCAGGGGGTTATACGAGCAGTACTTC. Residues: CASSRSRGLYEQYF.

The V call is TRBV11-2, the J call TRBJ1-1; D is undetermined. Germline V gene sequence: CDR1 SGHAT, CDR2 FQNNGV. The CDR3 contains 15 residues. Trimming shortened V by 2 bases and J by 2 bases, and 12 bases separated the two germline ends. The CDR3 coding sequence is TGTGCCAGCAGCTTAAGTGGAAACAGAAACACTGAAGCTTTCTTT. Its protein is CASSLSGNRNTEAFF.

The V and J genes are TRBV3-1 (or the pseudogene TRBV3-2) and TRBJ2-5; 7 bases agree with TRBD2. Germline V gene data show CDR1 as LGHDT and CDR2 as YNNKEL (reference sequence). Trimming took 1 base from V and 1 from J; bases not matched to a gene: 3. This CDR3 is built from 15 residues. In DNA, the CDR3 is TGTGCCAGCAGCCAAGGGGAGGGGCTCCAAGAGACCCAGTACTTC. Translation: CASSQGEGLQETQYF.

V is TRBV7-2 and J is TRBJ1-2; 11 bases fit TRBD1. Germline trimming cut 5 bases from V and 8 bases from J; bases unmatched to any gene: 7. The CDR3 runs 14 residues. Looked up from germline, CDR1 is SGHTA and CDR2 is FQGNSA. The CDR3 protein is CASSVGQGAHGYTF. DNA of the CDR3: TGTGCCAGCAGCGTAGGACAGGGGGCGCACGGCTACACCTTC.

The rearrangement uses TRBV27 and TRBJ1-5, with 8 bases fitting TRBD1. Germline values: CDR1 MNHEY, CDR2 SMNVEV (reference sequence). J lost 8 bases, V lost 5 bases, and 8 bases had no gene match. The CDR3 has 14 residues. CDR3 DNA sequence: TGTGCCAGCAGTGAAACAGGGGGGAGGGAGCCCCAGCATTTT. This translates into CASSETGGREPQHF.

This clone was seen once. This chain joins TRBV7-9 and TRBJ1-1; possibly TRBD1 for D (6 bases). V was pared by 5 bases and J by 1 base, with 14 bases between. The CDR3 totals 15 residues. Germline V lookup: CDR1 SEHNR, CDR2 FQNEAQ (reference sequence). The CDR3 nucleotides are TGTGCCAGCAGCCCCCGGACAGCTGCGAACACTGAAGCTTTCTTT. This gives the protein CASSPRTAANTEAFF.

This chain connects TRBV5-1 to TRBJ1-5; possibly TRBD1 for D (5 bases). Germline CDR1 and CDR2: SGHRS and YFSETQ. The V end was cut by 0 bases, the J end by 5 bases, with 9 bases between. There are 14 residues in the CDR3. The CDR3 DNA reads TGCGCCAGCAGCTTGGGGGGAGGGGATCAGCCCCAGCATTTT. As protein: CASSLGGGDQPQHF. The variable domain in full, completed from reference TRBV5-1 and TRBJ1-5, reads KAGVTQTPRYLIKTRGQQVTLSCSPISGHRSVSWYQQTPGQGLQFLFEYFSETQRNKGNFPGRFSGRQFSNSRSEMNVSTLELGDSALYLCASSLGGGDQPQHFGDGTRLSIL.

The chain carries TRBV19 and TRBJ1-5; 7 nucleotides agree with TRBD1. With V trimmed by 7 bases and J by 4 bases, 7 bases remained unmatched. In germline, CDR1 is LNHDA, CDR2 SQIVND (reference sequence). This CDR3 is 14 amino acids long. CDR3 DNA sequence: TGTGCCAGTACCCTCGGGACAGTAAATCAGCCCCAGCATTTT. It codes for CASTLGTVNQPQHF.

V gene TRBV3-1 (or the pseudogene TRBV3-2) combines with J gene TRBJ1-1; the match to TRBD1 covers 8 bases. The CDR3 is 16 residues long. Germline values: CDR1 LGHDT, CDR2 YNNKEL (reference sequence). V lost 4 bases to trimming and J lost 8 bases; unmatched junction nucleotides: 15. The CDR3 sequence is CASSLFRGLSFGEAFF. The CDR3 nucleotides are TGTGCCAGCAGCCTATTCAGGGGGCTCTCTTTTGGAGAAGCTTTCTTT.

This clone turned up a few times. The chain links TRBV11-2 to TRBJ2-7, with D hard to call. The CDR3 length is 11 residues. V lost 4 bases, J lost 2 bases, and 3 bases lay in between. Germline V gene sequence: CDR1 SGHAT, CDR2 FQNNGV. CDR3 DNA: TGTGCCAGCAGCTCGGCCTACGAGCAGTACTTC. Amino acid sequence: CASSSAYEQYF.

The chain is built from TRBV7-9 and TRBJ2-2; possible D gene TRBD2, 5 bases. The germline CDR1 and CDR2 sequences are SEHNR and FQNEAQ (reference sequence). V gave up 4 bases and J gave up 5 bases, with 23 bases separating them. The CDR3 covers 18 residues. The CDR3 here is CASSSPGAEALLTGELFF. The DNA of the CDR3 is TGTGCCAGCAGCTCACCCGGAGCGGAGGCGTTGTTAACCGGGGAGCTGTTTTTT. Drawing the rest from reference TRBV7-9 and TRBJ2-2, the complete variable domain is DTGVSQNPRHKITKRGQNVTFRCDPISEHNRLYWYRQTLGQGPEFLTYFQNEAQLEKSRLLSDRFSAERPKGSFSTLEIQRTEQGDSAMYLCASSSPGAEALLTGELFFGEGSRLTVL.

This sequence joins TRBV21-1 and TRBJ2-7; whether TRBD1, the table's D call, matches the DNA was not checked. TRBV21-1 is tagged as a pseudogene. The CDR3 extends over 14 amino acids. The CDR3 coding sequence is TGTGCCAGCAGCAAACCGACAGCATCCTACGAGCAGTACTTC. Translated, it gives CASSKPTASYEQYF.

The CDR3 coding sequence is TGTGCCACCAGCAGAGCGGGAGGTACAGTGAATGAGCAGTTCTTC. This gives the protein CATSRAGGTVNEQFF. The chain combines TRBV15 with TRBJ2-1, with 7 positions matching TRBD2. CDR1 is LNHNV and CDR2 is YYDKDF in the germline V gene (reference sequence). The CDR3 is 15 amino acids. V shed 1 base and J 7 bases; nucleotides not matched to a gene: 7.

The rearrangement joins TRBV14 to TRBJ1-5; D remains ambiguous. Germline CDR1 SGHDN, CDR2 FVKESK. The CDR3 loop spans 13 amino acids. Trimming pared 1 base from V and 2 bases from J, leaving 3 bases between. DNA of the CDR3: TGTGCCAGCAGCCAAGGCGGCAATCAGCCCCAGCATTTT. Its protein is CASSQGGNQPQHF. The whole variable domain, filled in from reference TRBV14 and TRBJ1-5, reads EAGVTQFPSHSVIEKGQTVTLRCDPISGHDNLYWYRRVMGKEIKFLLHFVKESKQDESGMPNNRFLAERTGGTYSTLKVQPAELEDSGVYFCASSQGGNQPQHFGDGTRLSIL.